This T cell receptor beta chain was captured in a study of cytomegalovirus exposure and HLA in healthy donors. Concerning this clone: Antigen: not known.

Study results and limitations: In a later analysis, TCR beta V- and J-gene trimming was associated with a missense DCLRE1C variant. Later analysis showed most CMV-associated TCR beta chains appearing HLA-restricted.

60 Vbeta and 13 Jbeta primers were used in PCR. Sequenced by immunoSEQ multiplex PCR; TCRdb stores in-frame clones only, minus some. The sample holds 90,000 or so clones, 55% to 75% seen once. The clonotype comes from a woman in her fifties or sixties in good health and CMV-seropositive. The material sequenced was PBMCs.

CDR3: CASAEATNEKLFF. Here the CDR3 DNA reads TGTGCCAGCGCGGAAGCAACTAATGAAAAACTGTTTTTT. The chain employs TRBV7-2 and TRBJ1-4; D unresolved. Germline CDR1 SGHTA, CDR2 FQGNSA. V was clipped by 8 bases and J by 0 bases, with 7 bases between them. This CDR3 contains 13 residues.